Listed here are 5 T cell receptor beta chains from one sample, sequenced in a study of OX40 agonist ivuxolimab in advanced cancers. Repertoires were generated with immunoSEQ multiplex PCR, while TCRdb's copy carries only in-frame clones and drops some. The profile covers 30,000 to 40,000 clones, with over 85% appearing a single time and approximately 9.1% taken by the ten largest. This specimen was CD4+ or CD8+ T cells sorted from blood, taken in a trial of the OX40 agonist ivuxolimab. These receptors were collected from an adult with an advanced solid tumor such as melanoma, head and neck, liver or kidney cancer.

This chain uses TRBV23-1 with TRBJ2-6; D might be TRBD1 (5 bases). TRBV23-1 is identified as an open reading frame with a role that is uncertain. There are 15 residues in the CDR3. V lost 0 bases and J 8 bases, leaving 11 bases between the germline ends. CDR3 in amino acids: CASSQSPGMTNVLTF. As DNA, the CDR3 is TGCGCCAGCAGTCAATCACCAGGGATGACCAACGTCCTGACTTTC.

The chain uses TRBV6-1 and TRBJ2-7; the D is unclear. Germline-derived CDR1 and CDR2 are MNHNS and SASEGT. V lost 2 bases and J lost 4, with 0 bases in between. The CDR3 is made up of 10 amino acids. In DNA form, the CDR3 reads TGTGCCAGCAGTGAATACGAGCAGTACTTC. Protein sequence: CASSEYEQYF.

The CDR3 DNA sequence: TGTGCCAGTAGCCAGGGACAGTTTAGTTTCCAGCCCCAGCATTTT. This codes for CASSQGQFSFQPQHF. V usage is TRBV19 and J usage is TRBJ1-5, with 7 positions matching TRBD1. CDR1 and CDR2 from the germline V gene are LNHDA and SQIVND (reference sequence). The trim removed 6 bases at V and 7 bases at J, leaving 12 bases unmatched. The CDR3 totals 15 residues. Using reference TRBV19 and TRBJ1-5 for the parts outside the CDR3, the full variable domain is DGGITQSPKYLFRKEGQNVTLSCEQNLNHDAMYWYRQDPGQGLRLIYYSQIVNDFQKGDIAEGYSVSREKKESFPLTVTSAQKNPTAFYLCASSQGQFSFQPQHFGDGTRLSIL.

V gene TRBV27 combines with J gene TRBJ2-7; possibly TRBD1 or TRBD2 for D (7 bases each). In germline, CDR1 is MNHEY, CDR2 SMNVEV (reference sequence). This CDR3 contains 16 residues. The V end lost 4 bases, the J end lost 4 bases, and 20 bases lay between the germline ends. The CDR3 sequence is CASSSLRGGGIYEQYF. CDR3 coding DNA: TGTGCCAGCAGTTCCCTCCGGGGAGGGGGCATATACGAGCAGTACTTC.

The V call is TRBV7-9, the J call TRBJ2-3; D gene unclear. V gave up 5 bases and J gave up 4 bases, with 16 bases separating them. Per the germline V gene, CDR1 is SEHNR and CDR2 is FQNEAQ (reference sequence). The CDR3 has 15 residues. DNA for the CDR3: TGTGCCAGCAGCGTAAGGACCCCAGAGGCAGATACGCAGTATTTT. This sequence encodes CASSVRTPEADTQYF. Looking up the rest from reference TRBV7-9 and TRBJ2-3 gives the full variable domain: DTGVSQNPRHKITKRGQNVTFRCDPISEHNRLYWYRQTLGQGPEFLTYFQNEAQLEKSRLLSDRFSAERPKGSFSTLEIQRTEQGDSAMYLCASSVRTPEADTQYFGPGTRLTVL.